This T cell receptor beta chain was identified in a study of blood T cell repertoires in COVID-19. Study context: Samples representing acute and convalescent COVID-19 were sourced from the United States, Italy and Spain.

The CDR3 has 12 residues. Germline V CDR1 and CDR2: MDHEN, SYDVKM. Trimming left V 6 bases short and J 6 bases short, with 9 bases between. Assay used: immunoSEQ multiplex PCR; TCRdb lists only in-frame clones, some missing. The repertoire holds about 190,000 clones, with 84% as singletons. The V and J genes are TRBV28 and TRBJ1-5; tentative D call: TRBD1 (5 bases). The TCR originated in a human donor in a cohort sampled during active COVID-19. Sequencing input: peripheral blood. The CDR3 region has the DNA TGTGCCAGCAGATACCAGGGTCAGCCCCAGCATTTT. This encodes CASRYQGQPQHF. The whole variable domain, filled in from reference TRBV28 and TRBJ1-5, reads DVKVTQSSRYLVKRTGEKVFLECVQDMDHENMFWYRQDPGLGLRLIYFSYDVKMKEKGDIPEGYSVSREKKERFSLILESASTNQTSMYLCASRYQGQPQHFGDGTRLSIL.